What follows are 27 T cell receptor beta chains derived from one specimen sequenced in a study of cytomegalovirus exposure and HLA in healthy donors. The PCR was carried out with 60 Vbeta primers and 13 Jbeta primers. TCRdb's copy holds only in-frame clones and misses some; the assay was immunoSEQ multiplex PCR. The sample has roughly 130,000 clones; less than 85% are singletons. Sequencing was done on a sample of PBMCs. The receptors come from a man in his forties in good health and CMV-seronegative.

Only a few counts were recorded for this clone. CDR3 protein: CASSQDPGDDTQYF. The CDR3 nucleotides are TGCGCCAGCAGCCAAGATCCAGGGGACGATACGCAGTATTTT. This rearrangement joins TRBV4-1 to TRBJ2-3; possibly TRBD1 for D (6 bases). The V end was cut by 0 bases, the J end by 6 bases, with 10 bases between. Germline CDR1 reads MGHRA; CDR2 reads YSYEKL. CDR3 length equals 14 residues.

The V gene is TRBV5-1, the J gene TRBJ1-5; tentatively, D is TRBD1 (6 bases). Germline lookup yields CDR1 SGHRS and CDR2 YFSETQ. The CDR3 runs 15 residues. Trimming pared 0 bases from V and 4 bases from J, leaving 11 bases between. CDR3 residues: CASSLAAGENQPQHF. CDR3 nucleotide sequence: TGCGCCAGCAGCTTGGCAGCAGGGGAGAATCAGCCCCAGCATTTT.

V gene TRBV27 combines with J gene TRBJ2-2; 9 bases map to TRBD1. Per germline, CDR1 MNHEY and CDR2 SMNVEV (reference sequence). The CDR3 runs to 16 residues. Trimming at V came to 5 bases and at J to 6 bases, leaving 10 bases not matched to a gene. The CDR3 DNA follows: TGTGCCAGCAGTGGGGGGGGACAGGGAGAATCCGGGGAGCTGTTTTTT. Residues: CASSGGGQGESGELFF.

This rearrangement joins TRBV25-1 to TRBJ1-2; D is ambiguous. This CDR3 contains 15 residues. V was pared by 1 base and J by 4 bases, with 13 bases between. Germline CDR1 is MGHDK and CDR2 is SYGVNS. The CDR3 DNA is TGTGCCAGCAGTGAATCCCCCCTGGCCCCCTATGGCTACACCTTC. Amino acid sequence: CASSESPLAPYGYTF.

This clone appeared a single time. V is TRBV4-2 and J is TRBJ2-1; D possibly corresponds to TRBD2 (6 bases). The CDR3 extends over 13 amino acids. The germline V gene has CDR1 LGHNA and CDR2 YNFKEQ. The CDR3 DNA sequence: TGTGCGTCGCAGGTTCGGGAGTCGAATGAGCAGTTCTTC. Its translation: CASQVRESNEQFF.

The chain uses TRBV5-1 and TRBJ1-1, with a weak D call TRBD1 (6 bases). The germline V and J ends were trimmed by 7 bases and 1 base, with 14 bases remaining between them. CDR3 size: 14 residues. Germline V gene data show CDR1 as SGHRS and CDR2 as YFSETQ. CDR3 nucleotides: TGCGCCAGCCGCCGGGCAGGGGAGAACACTGAAGCTTTCTTT. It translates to CASRRAGENTEAFF.

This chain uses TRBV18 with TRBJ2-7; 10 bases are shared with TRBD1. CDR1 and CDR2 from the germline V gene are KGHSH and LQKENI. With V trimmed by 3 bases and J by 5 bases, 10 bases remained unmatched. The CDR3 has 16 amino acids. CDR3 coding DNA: TGTGCCAGCTCACCGACAGGGGGCTTTGGCTTTGACGAGCAGTACTTC. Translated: CASSPTGGFGFDEQYF.

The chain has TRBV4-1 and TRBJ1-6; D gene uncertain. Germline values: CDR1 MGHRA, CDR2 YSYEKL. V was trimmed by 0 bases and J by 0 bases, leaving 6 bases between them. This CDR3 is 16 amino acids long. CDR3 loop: CASSQEGNSYNSPLHF. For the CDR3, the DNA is TGCGCCAGCAGCCAAGAGGGCAACTCCTATAATTCACCCCTCCACTTT.

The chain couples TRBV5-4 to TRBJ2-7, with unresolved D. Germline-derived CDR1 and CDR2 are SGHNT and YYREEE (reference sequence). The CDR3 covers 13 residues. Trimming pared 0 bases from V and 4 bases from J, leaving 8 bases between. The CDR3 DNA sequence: TGTGCCAGCAGCTTGGGAAACAATTACGAGCAGTACTTC. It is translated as CASSLGNNYEQYF.

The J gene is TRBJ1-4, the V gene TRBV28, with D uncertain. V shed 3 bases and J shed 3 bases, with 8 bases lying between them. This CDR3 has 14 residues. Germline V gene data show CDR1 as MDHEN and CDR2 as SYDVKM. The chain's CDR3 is CASSFLSSNEKLFF. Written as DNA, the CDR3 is TGTGCCAGCAGTTTCCTGAGTTCTAATGAAAAACTGTTTTTT.

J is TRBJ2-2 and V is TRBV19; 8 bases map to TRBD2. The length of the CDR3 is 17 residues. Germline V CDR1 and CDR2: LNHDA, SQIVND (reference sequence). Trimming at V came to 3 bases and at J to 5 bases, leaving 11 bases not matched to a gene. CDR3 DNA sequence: TGTGCCAGTAGTATCCGAGGGCCGGGAGGGGGAACCGGGGAGCTGTTTTTT. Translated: CASSIRGPGGGTGELFF.

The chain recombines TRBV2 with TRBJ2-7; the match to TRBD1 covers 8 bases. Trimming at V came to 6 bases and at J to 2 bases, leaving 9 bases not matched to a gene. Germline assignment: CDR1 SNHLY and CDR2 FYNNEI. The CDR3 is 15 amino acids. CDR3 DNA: TGTGCCAGCAGCCTACAGGGGGAGCCCCCCTACGAGCAGTACTTC. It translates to CASSLQGEPPYEQYF.

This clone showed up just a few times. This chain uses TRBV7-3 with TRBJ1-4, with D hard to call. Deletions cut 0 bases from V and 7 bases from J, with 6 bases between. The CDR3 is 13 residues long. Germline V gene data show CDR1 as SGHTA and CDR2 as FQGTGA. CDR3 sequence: CASSLTPSEKLFF. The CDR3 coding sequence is TGTGCCAGCAGCTTAACCCCGAGTGAAAAACTGTTTTTT. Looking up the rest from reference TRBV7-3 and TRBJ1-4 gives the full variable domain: GAGVSQTPSNKVTEKGKYVELRCDPISGHTALYWYRQSLGQGPEFLIYFQGTGAADDSGLPNDRFFAVRPEGSVSTLKIQRTERGDSAVYLCASSLTPSEKLFFGSGTQLSVL.

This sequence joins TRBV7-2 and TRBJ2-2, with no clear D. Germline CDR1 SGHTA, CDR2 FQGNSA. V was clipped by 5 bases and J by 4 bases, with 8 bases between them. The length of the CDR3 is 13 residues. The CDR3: CASSVVATGELFF. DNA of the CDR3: TGTGCCAGCAGCGTGGTAGCCACCGGGGAGCTGTTTTTT.

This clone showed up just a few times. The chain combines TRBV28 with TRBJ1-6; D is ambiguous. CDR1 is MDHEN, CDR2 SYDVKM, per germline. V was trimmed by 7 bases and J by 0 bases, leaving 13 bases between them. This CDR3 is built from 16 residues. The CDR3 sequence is CASTLLGSSYNSPLHF. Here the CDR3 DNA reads TGTGCCAGCACCCTCCTTGGCAGCTCCTATAATTCACCCCTCCACTTT.

This CDR3 reads CSVEGGVYTDTQYF. The CDR3 DNA reads TGCAGCGTTGAGGGGGGGGTGTACACAGATACGCAGTATTTT. The V and J genes are TRBV29-1 and TRBJ2-3, with 7 bases lining up with TRBD2. V lost 3 bases, J lost 2 bases, and 5 bases stayed unmatched. The CDR3 consists of 14 residues. CDR1 and CDR2 (germline): SQVTM, ANQGSEA.

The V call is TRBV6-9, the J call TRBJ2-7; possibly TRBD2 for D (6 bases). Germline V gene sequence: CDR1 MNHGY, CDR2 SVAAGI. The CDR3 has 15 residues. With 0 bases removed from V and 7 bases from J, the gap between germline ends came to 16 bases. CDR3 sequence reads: CASSYSTGGPGEQYF. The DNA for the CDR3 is TGTGCCAGCAGTTATTCTACAGGAGGGCCAGGAGAGCAGTACTTC.

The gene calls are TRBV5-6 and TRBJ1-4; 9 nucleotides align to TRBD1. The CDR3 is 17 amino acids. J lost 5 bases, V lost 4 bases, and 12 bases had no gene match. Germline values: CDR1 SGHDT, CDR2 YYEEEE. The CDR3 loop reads CASSRDAGTGTNEKLFF. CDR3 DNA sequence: TGTGCCAGCAGCAGAGACGCCGGGACAGGGACAAATGAAAAACTGTTTTTT.

Written as DNA, the CDR3 is TGTGCCAGCAGTTACTCGAGTGGGGGGGAGTACTTC. It is translated as CASSYSSGGEYF. J is TRBJ2-7 and V is TRBV6-5; TRBD2 agrees at 7 bases. Germline V CDR1 and CDR2: MNHEY, SVGAGI. This CDR3 has 12 residues. Trimming removed 0 bases from V and 11 bases from J; junction bases left unmatched: 4.

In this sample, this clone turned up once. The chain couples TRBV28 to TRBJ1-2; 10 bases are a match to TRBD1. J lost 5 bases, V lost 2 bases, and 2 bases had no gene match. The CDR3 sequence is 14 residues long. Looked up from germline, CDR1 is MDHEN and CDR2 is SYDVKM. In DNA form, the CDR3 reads TGTGCCAGCAGTTTACGGGACAGGGGATATGGCTACACCTTC. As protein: CASSLRDRGYGYTF.

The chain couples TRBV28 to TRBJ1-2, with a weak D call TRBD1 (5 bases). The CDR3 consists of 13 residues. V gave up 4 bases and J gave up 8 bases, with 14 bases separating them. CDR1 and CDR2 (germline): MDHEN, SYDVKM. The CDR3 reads CASSYPTVPGYTF. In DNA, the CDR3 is TGTGCCAGCAGTTACCCGACAGTCCCAGGCTACACCTTC.

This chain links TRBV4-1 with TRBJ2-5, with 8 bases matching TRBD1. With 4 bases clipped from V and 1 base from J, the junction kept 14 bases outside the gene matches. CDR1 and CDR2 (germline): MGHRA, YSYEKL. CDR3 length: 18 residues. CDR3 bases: TGCGCCAGCAGCCTGCCTCGATCAGTCGACAGGGGCCAAGAGACCCAGTACTTC. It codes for CASSLPRSVDRGQETQYF.

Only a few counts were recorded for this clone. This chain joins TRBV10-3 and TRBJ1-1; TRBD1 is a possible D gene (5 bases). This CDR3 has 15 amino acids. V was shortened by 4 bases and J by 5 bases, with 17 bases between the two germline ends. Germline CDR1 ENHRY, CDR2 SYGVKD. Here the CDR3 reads CAISASGWGGTEAFF. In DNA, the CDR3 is TGTGCCATCAGTGCCTCTGGGTGGGGGGGTACTGAAGCTTTCTTT.

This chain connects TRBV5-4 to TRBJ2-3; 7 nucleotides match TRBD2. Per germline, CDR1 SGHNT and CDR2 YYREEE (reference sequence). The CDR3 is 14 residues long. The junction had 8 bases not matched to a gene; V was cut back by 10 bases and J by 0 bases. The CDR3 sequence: CAGGEDPSTDTQYF. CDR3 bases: TGTGCCGGGGGGGAGGACCCTAGCACAGATACGCAGTATTTT.

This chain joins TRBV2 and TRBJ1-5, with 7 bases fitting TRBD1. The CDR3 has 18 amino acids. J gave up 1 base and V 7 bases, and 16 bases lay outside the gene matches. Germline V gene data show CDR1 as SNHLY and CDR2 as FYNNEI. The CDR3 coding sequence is TGTGCCAGCACAGGGGGATTCGGGCCCGCCGGAAGCAATCAGCCCCAGCATTTT. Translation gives CASTGGFGPAGSNQPQHF.

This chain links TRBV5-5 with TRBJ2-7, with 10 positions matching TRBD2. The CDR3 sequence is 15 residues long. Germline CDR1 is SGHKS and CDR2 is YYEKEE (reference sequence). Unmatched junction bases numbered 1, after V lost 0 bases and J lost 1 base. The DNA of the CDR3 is TGTGCCAGCAGCTTGGAGCGGGGGGGGTCCTACGAGCAGTACTTC. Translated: CASSLERGGSYEQYF. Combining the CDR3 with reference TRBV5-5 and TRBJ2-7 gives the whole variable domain DAGVTQSPTHLIKTRGQQVTLRCSPISGHKSVSWYQQVLGQGPQFIFQYYEKEERGRGNFPDRFSARQFPNYSSELNVNALLLGDSALYLCASSLERGGSYEQYFGPGTRLTVT.

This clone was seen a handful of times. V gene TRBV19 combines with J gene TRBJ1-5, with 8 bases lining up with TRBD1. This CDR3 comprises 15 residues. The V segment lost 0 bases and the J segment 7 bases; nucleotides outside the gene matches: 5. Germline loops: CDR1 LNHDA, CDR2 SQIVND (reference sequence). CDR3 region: CASSIDRGPNQPQHF. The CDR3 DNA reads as TGTGCCAGTAGTATAGACAGGGGGCCTAACCAGCCCCAGCATTTT.